In its sample, the clone carrying this T cell receptor beta chain was seen once. Its antigen remains unidentified. The data derive from a study of PD-1 blockade in mismatch repair-deficient tumors. The overall study: Enrolled about 2012-2016, patients had progressing, pretreated mismatch repair-deficient cancers of approximately 13 types.

Mismatch repair deficiency was confirmed in all patients, by PCR or immunohistochemistry. TCR sequencing covered a few patients who responded to pembrolizumab. Whole-study results and caveats: Tumor-resident clones, often absent from pretreatment blood, expanded after pembrolizumab and then contracted.

Repertoires were generated with immunoSEQ multiplex PCR, while TCRdb's copy carries only in-frame clones and drops some. This sample yields 75,000 to 85,000 clones, of which 81% are seen a single time; more than 2.5% belongs to the top ten. The CDR3 totals 16 residues. Looked up from germline, CDR1 is LGHNA and CDR2 is YNFKEQ. Germline trimming cut 2 bases from V and 7 bases from J; bases unmatched to any gene: 7. The chain has TRBV4-2 and TRBJ2-1; 11 bases match TRBD1. This TCR was recovered from an adult with mismatch repair-deficient cancer. The starting material was peripheral blood, obtained 12 weeks after starting pembrolizumab. The CDR3 DNA reads TGTGCCAGCAGCCAACAAGGACAGGGGGCTAATAATGAGCAGTTCTTC. Protein sequence: CASSQQGQGANNEQFF.